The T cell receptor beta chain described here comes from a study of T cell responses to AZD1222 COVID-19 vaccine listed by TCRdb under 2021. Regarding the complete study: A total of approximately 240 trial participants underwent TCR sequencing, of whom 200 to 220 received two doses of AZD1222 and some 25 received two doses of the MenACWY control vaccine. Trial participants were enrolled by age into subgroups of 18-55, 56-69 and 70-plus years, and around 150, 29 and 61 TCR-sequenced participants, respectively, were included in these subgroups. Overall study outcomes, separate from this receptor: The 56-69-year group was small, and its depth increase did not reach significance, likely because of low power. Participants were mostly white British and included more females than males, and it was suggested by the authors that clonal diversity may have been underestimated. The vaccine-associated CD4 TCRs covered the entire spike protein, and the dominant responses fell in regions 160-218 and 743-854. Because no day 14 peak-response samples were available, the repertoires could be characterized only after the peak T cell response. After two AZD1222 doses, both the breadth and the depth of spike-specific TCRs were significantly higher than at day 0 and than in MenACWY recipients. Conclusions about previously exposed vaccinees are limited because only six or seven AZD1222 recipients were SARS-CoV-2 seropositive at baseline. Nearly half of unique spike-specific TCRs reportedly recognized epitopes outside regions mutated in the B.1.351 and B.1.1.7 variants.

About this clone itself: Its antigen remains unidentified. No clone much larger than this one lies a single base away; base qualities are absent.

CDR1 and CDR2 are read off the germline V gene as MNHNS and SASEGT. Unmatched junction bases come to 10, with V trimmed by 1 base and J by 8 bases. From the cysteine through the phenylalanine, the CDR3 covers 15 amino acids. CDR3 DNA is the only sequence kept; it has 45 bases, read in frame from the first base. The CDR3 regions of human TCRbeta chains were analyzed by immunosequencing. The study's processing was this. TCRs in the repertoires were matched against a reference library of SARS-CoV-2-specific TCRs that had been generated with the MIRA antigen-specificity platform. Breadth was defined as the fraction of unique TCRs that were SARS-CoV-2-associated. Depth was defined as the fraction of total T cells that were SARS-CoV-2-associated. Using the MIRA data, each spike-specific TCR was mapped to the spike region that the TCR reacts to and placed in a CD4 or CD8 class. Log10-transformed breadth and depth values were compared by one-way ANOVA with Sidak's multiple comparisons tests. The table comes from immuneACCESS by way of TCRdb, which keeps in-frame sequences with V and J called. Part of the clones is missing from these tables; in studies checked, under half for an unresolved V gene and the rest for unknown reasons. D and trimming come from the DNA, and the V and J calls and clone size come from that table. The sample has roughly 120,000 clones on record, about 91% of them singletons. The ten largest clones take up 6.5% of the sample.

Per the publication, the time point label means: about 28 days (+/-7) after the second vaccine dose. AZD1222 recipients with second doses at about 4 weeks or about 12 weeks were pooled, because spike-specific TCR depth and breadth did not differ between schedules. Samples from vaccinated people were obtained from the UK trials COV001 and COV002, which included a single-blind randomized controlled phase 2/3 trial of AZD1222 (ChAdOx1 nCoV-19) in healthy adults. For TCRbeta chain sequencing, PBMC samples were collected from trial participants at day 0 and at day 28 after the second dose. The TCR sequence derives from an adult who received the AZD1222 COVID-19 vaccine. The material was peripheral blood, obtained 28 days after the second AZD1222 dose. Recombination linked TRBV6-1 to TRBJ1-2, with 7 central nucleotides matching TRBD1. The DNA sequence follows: TGTGCCAGCAGTGAAGATAACTGGGCAGGGGGAGGCTACACCTTC. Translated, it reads CASSEDNWAGGGYTF.